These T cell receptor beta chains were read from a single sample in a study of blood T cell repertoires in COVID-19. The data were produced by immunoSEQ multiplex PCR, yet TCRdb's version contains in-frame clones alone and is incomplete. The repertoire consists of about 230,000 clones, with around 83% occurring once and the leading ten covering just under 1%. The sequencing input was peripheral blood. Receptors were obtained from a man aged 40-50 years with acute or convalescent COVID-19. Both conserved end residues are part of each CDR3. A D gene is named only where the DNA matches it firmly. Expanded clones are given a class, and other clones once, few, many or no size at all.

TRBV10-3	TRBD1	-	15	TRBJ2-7	CAISDSWTGAYEQYF	TGTGCCATCAGTGATTCCTGGACAGGAGCATACGAGCAGTACTTC
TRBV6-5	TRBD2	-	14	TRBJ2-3	CASRITSGTDTQYF	TGTGCCAGCAGGATTACTAGCGGCACAGATACGCAGTATTTT
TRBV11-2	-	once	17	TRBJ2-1	CASSRSYSDTSYNEQFF	TGTGCCAGCAGCCGTTCTTATAGCGATACCTCCTACAATGAGCAGTTCTTC
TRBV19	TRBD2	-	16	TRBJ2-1	CASSIAGTSGPPAQFF	TGTGCCAGTAGTATAGCCGGGACTAGCGGGCCCCCTGCGCAGTTCTTC
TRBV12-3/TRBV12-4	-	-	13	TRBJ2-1	CASSNGRGNEQFF	TGTGCCAGCAGTAACGGCCGCGGCAATGAGCAGTTCTTC
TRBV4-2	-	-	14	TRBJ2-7	CASSQVTGGDEQYF	TGTGCCAGCAGCCAAGTGACAGGCGGAGACGAGCAGTACTTC
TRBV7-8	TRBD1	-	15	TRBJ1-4	CASSPWTGINEKLFF	TGTGCCAGCAGCCCCTGGACAGGGATCAATGAAAAACTGTTTTTT
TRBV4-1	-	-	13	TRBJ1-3	CASSQSQGNTIYF	TGCGCCAGCAGCCAATCTCAGGGAAACACCATATATTTT
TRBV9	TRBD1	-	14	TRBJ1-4	CASSRQGSNEKLFF	TGTGCCAGCAGCCGACAGGGGTCTAATGAAAAACTGTTTTTT
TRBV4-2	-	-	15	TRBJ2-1	CASSQEEGTYNEQFF	TGTGCCAGCAGCCAAGAGGAGGGTACCTACAATGAGCAGTTCTTC
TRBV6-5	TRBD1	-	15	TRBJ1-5	CASNTQGTGNQPQHF	TGTGCCAGCAACACGCAAGGGACAGGCAATCAGCCCCAGCATTTT
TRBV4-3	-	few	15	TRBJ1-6	CASSQDNGRGSPLHF	TGCGCCAGCAGCCAAGATAACGGTAGGGGTTCACCCCTCCACTTT
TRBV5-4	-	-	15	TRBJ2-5	CASSFFADRQETQYF	TGTGCCAGCAGCTTCTTCGCGGACAGACAAGAGACCCAGTACTTC
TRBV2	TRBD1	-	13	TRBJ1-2	CASGQGLMDGYTF	TGTGCCAGCGGACAGGGCCTAATGGATGGCTACACCTTC
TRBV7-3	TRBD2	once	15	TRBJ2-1	CASSSPAGGLNEQFF	TGTGCCAGCAGCTCCCCTGCGGGGGGCCTCAATGAGCAGTTCTTC
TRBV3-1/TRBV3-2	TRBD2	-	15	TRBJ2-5	CASSHGLAAPETQYF	TGTGCCAGCAGCCACGGACTAGCGGCCCCGGAGACCCAGTACTTC
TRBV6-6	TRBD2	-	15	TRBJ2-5	CASSYTLAGVETQYF	TGTGCCAGCAGTTACACCCTAGCGGGGGTAGAGACCCAGTACTTC
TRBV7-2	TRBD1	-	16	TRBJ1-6	CASSVFNRGNNSPLHF	TGTGCCAGCAGCGTCTTTAACAGGGGGAATAATTCACCCCTCCACTTT
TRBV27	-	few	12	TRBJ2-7	CASGRGLYEQYF	TGTGCCAGCGGGAGAGGTTTATACGAGCAGTACTTC
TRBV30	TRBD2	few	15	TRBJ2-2	CAWSVRGGYTGELFF	TGTGCCTGGAGTGTACGGGGGGGGTACACCGGGGAGCTGTTTTTT
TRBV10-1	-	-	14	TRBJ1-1	CASRDSGTNTEAFF	TGCGCCAGCAGGGATTCAGGAACGAACACTGAAGCTTTCTTT
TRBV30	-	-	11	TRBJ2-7	CAWDSPYEQYF	TGTGCCTGGGACAGTCCGTACGAGCAGTACTTC
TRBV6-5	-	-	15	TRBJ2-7	CASSYSRTGPGEQYF	TGTGCCAGCAGTTACTCGAGAACAGGACCCGGCGAGCAGTACTTC
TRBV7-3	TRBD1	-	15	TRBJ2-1	CASSLTGQGYNEQFF	TGTGCCAGCAGCTTGACAGGACAGGGTTACAATGAGCAGTTCTTC
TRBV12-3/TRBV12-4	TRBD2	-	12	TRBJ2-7	CASNAGGYEQYF	TGTGCCAGCAACGCGGGGGGATACGAGCAGTACTTC
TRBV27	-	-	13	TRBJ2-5	CASSTSRGETQYF	TGTGCCAGCAGTACCTCTAGGGGAGAGACCCAGTACTTC
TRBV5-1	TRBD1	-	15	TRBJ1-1	CASSLAKGADTEAFF	TGCGCCAGCAGCTTGGCAAAGGGGGCTGACACTGAAGCTTTCTTT
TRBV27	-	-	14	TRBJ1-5	CASSLQGLGQPQHF	TGTGCCAGCAGTTTACAGGGGCTCGGCCAGCCCCAGCATTTT
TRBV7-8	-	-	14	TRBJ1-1	CASSPRGTGAEAFF	TGTGCCAGCAGCCCCAGAGGGACTGGGGCTGAAGCTTTCTTT
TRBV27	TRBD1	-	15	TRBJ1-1	CASRPLGQGLTEAFF	TGTGCCAGCAGACCATTAGGACAGGGACTAACTGAAGCTTTCTTT
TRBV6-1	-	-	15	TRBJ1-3	CASSEIFSSGNTIYF	TGTGCCAGCAGTGAAATTTTCAGCTCTGGAAACACCATATATTTT
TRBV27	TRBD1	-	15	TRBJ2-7	CASSLSRDRLYEQYF	TGTGCCAGCAGTTTGTCCCGGGACAGACTCTACGAGCAGTACTTC
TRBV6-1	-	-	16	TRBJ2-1	CASSQAGTLAYNEQFF	TGTGCCAGCAGTCAAGCCGGGACACTAGCCTACAATGAGCAGTTCTTC
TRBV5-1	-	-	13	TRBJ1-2	CASSPDSNYGYTF	TGCGCCAGCAGCCCCGACAGTAACTATGGCTACACCTTC
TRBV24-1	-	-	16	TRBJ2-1	CATSDSDSSSYNEQFF	TGTGCCACCAGTGACTCTGACTCAAGCTCCTACAATGAGCAGTTCTTC
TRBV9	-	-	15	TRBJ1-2	CASSVGGDTNYGYTF	TGTGCCAGCAGCGTAGGTGGCGACACCAACTATGGCTACACCTTC
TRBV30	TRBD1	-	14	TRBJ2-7	CAWNPDRARYEQYF	TGTGCCTGGAACCCGGACAGGGCTCGCTACGAGCAGTACTTC
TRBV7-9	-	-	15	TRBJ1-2	CASSFGPGRGSGYTF	TGTGCCAGCAGCTTCGGTCCAGGGCGAGGTAGCGGCTACACCTTC
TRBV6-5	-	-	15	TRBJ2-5	CASSLGGTQQETQYF	TGTGCCAGCAGTTTAGGTGGGACTCAGCAAGAGACCCAGTACTTC
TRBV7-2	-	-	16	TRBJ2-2	CASSLTRGVPPGELFF	TGTGCCAGCAGCTTAACCAGGGGGGTCCCCCCCGGGGAGCTGTTTTTT
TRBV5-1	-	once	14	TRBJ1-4	CASSLLAENEKLFF	TGCGCCAGCAGCTTGTTAGCGGAGAATGAAAAACTGTTTTTT
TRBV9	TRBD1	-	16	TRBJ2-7	CASSATGTGGFVEQYF	TGTGCCAGCAGCGCGACCGGGACAGGGGGCTTCGTCGAGCAGTACTTC
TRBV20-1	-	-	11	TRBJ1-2	CSASSPGGYTF	TGCAGTGCTAGCTCCCCAGGCGGCTACACCTTC
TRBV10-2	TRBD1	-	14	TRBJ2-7	CASSGLGQSYEQYF	TGCGCCAGCAGTGGATTGGGACAGTCCTACGAGCAGTACTTC
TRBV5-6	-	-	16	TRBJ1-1	CASSLVLVGGNTEAFF	TGTGCCAGCAGCTTGGTTCTCGTAGGCGGGAACACTGAAGCTTTCTTT
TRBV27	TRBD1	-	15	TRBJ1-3	CASSTSGGSGNTIYF	TGTGCCAGCAGTACCTCAGGGGGCTCTGGAAACACCATATATTTT
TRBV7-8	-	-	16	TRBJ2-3	CASSLDLATAGDTQYF	TGTGCCAGCAGCTTAGATCTTGCAACCGCGGGCGATACGCAGTATTTT
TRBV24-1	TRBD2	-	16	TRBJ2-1	CATSDPGERGYNEQFF	TGTGCCACCAGTGACCCTGGGGAGCGGGGGTATAATGAGCAGTTCTTC